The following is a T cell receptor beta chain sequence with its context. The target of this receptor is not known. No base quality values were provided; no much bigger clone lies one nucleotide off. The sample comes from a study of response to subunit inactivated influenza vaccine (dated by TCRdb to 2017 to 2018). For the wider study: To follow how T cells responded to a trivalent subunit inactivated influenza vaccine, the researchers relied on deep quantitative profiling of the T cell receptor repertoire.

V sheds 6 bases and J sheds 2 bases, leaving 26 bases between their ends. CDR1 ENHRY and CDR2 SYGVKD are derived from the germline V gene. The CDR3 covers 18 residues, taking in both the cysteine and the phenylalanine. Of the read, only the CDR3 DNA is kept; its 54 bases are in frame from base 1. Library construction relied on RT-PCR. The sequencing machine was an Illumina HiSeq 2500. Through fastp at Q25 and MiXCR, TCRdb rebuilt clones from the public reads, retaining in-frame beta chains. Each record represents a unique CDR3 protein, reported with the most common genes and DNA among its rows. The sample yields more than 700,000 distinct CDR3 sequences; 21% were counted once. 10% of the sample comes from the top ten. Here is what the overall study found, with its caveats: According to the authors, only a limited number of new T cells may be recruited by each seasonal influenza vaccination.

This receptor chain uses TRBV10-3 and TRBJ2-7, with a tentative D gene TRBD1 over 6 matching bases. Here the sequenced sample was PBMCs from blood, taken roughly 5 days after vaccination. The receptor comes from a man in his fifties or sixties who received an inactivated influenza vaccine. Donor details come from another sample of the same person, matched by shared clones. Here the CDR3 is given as CAISDPLPRGGMTYEQYF. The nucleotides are TGTGCCATCAGCGACCCCTTACCTAGAGGGGGTATGACCTACGAGCAGTACTTC.